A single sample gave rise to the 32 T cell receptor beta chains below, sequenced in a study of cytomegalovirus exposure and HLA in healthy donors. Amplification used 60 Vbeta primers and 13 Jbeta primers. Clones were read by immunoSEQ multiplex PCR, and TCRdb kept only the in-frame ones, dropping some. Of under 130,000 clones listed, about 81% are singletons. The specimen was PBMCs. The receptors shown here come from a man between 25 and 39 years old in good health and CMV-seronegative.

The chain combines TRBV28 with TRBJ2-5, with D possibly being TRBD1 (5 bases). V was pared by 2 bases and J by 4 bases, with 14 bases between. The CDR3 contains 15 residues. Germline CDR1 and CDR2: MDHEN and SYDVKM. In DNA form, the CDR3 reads TGTGCCAGCAGTTTAAGGGGTGCGTTCGGAGAGACCCAGTACTTC. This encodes CASSLRGAFGETQYF.

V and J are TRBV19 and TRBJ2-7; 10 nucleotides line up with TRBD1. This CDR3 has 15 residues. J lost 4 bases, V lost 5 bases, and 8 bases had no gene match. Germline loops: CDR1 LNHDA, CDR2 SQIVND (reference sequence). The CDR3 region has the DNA TGTGCCAGTAGTGAAACGTCGGGACAGGGGTACGAGCAGTACTTC. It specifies CASSETSGQGYEQYF. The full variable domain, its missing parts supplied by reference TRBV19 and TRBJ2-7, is DGGITQSPKYLFRKEGQNVTLSCEQNLNHDAMYWYRQDPGQGLRLIYYSQIVNDFQKGDIAEGYSVSREKKESFPLTVTSAQKNPTAFYLCASSETSGQGYEQYFGPGTRLTVT.

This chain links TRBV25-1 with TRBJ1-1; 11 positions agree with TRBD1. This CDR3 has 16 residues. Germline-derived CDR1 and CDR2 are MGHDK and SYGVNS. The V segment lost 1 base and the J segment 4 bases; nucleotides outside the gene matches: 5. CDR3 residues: CASSESPGQGATEAFF. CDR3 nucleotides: TGTGCCAGCAGTGAATCCCCCGGACAGGGGGCCACTGAAGCTTTCTTT.

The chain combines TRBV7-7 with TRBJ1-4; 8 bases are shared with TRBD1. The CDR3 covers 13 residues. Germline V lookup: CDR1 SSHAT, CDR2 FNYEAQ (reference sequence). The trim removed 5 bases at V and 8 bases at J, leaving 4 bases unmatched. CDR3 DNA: TGTGCCAGCAGCCGTGACAGGGGCGAAAAACTGTTTTTT. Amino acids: CASSRDRGEKLFF.

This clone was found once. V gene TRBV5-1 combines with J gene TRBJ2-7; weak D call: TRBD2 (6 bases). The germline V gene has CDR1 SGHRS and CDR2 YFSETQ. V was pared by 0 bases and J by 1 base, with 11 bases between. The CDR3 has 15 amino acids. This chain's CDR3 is CASSLGVSGSYEQYF. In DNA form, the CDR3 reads TGCGCCAGCAGCTTGGGGGTTAGCGGATCCTACGAGCAGTACTTC.

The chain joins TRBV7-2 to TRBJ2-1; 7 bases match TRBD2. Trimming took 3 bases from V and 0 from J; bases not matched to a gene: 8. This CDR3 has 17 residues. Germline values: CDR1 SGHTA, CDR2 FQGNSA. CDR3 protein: CASSFSGTTGSYNEQFF. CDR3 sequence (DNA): TGTGCCAGCAGCTTTTCCGGGACTACAGGCTCCTACAATGAGCAGTTCTTC. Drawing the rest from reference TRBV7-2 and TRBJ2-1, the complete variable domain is GAGVSQSPSNKVTEKGKDVELRCDPISGHTALYWYRQSLGQGLEFLIYFQGNSAPDKSGLPSDRFSAERTGGSVSTLTIQRTQQEDSAVYLCASSFSGTTGSYNEQFFGPGTRLTVL.

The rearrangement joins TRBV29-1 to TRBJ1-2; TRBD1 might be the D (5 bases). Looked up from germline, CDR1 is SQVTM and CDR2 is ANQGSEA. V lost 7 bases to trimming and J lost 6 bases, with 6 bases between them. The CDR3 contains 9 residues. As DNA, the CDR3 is TGCAGCGAAGGGGATGGCTACACCTTC. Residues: CSEGDGYTF.

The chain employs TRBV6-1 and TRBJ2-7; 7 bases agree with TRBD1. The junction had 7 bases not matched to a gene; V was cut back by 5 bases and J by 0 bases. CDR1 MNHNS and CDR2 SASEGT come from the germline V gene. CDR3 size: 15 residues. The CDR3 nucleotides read TGTGCCAGCAGTCGCGGACAGGATAGCTCCTACGAGCAGTACTTC. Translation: CASSRGQDSSYEQYF.

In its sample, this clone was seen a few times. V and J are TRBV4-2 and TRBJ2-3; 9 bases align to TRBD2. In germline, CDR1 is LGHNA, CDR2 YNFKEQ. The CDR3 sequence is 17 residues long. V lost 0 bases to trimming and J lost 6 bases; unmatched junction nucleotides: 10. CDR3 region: CASSQDDLAGLGDTQYF. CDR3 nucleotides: TGTGCCAGCAGCCAAGACGACCTAGCGGGACTTGGGGATACGCAGTATTTT.

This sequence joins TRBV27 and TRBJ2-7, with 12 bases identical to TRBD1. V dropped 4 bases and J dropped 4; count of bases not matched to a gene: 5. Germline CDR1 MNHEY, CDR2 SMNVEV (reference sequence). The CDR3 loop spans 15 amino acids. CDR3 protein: CASSSGQGAEYEQYF. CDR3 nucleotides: TGTGCCAGCAGTTCGGGACAGGGGGCGGAGTACGAGCAGTACTTC.

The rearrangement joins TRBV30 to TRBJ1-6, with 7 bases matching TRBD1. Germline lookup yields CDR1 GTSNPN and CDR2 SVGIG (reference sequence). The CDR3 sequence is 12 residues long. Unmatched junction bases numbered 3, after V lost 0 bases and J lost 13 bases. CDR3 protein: CAWSVTGPPLHF. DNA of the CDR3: TGTGCCTGGAGTGTGACAGGGCCCCCCCTCCACTTT. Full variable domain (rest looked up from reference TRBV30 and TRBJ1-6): SQTIHQWPATLVQPVGSPLSLECTVEGTSNPNLYWYRQAAGRGLQLLFYSVGIGQISSEVPQNLSASRPQDRQFILSSKKLLLSDSGFYLCAWSVTGPPLHFGNGTRLTVT.

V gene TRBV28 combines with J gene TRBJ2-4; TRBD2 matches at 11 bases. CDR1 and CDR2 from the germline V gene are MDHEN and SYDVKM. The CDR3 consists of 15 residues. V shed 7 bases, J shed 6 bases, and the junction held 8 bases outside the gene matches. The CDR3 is CASTHSGRAPNIQYF. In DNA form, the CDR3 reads TGTGCCAGCACCCATAGCGGGAGGGCCCCAAACATTCAGTACTTC.

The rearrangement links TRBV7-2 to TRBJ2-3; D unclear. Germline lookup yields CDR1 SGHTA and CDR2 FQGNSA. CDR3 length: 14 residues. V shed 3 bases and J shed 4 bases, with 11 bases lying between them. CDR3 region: CASSFYLSADTQYF. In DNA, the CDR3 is TGTGCCAGCAGCTTCTACCTGAGCGCAGATACGCAGTATTTT.

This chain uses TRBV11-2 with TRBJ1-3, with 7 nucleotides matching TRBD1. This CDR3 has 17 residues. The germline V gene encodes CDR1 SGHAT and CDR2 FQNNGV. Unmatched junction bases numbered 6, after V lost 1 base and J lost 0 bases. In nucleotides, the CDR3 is TGTGCCAGCAGCTTAGTGGGACAGAGCTACTCTGGAAACACCATATATTTT. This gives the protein CASSLVGQSYSGNTIYF.

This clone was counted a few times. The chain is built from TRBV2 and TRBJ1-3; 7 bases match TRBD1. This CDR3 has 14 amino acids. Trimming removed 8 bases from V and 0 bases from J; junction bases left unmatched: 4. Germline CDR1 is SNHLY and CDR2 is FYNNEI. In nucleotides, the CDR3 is TGTGCCAGCGGACAGGCCAACTCTGGAAACACCATATATTTT. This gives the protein CASGQANSGNTIYF.

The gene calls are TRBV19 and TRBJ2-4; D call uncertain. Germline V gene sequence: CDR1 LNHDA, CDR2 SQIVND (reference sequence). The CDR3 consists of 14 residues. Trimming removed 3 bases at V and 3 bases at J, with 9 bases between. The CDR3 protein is CASSIPIFKNIQYF. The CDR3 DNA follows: TGTGCCAGTAGTATTCCTATCTTCAAAAACATTCAGTACTTC.

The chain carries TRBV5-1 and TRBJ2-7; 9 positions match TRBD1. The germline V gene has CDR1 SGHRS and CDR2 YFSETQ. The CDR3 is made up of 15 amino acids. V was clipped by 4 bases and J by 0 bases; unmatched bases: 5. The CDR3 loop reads CASSQRTGASYEQYF. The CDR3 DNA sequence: TGCGCCAGCAGCCAACGGACAGGGGCCTCCTACGAGCAGTACTTC.

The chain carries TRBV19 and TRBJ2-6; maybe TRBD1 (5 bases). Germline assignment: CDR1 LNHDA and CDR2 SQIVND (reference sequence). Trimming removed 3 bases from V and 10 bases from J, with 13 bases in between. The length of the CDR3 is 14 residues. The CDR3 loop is CASSIMTAGNVLTF. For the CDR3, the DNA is TGTGCCAGTAGTATCATGACAGCAGGAAACGTCCTGACTTTC.

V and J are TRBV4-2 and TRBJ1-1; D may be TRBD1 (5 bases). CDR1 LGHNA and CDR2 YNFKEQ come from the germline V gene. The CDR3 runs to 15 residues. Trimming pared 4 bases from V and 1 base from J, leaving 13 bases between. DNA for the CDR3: TGTGCCAGCAGCCGATTGGGGCAGGAGAACACTGAAGCTTTCTTT. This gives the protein CASSRLGQENTEAFF.

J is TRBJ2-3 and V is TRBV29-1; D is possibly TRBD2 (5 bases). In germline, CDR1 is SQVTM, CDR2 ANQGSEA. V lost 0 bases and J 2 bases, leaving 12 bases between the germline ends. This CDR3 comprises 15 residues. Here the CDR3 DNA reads TGCAGCGTTGAAGACGAAGAGAGGGCCACAGATACGCAGTATTTT. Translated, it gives CSVEDEERATDTQYF.

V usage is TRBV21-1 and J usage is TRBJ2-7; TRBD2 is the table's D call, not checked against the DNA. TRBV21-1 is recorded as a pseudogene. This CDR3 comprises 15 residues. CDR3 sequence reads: CASSRGRVRFYEQYF. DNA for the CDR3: TGTGCCAGCAGCAGGGGGAGGGTCAGGTTCTACGAGCAGTACTTC.

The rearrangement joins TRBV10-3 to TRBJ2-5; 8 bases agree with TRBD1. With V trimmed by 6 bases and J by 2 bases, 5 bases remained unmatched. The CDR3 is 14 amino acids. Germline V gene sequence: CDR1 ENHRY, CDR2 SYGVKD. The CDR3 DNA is TGTGCCATCAGGACGGACAGGGAACAAGAGACCCAGTACTTC. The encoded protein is CAIRTDREQETQYF.

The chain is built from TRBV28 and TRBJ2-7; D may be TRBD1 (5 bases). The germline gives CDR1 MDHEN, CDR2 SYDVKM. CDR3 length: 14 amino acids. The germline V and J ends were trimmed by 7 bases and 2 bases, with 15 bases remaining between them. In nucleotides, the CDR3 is TGTGCCAGCACTGGGGCACCCCTAACCTACGAGCAGTACTTC. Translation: CASTGAPLTYEQYF.

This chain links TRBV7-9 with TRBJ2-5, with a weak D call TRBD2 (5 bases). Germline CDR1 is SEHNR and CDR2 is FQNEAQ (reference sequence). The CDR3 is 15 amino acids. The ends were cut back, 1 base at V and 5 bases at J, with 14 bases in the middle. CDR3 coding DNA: TGTGCCAGCAGCTTAGTGGCGGGTTGGGAGGAGACCCAGTACTTC. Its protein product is CASSLVAGWEETQYF.

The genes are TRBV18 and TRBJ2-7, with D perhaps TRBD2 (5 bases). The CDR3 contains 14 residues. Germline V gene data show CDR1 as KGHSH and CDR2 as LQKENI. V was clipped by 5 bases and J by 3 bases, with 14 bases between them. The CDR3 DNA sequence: TGTGCCAGCTCAGGAGATGGGGAGTTCTACGAGCAGTACTTC. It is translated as CASSGDGEFYEQYF.

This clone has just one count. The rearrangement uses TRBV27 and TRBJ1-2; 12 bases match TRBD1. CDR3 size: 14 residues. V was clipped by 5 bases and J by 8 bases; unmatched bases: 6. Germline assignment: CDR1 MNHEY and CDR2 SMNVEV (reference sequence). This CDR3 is CASSPGQGAKGYTF. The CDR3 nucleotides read TGTGCCAGCAGTCCGGGACAGGGGGCGAAGGGCTACACCTTC.

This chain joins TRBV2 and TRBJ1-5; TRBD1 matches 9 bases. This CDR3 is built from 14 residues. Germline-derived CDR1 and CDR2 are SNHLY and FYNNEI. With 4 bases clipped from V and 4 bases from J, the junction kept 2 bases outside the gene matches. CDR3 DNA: TGTGCCAGCAGTGGGGGACAGGGAAATCAGCCCCAGCATTTT. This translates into CASSGGQGNQPQHF.

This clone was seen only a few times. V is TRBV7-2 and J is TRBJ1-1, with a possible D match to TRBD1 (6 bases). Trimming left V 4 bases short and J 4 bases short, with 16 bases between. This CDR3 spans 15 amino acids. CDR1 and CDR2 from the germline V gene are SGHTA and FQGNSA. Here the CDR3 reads CASSWSRTDRTEAFF. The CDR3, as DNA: TGTGCCAGCAGCTGGAGTCGGACAGACCGCACTGAAGCTTTCTTT.

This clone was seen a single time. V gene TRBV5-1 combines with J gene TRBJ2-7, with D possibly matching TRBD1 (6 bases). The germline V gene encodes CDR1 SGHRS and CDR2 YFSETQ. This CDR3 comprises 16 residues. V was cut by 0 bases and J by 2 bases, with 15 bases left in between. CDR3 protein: CASSLEWQGTAYEQYF. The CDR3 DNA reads TGCGCCAGCAGCTTGGAGTGGCAGGGGACCGCCTACGAGCAGTACTTC.

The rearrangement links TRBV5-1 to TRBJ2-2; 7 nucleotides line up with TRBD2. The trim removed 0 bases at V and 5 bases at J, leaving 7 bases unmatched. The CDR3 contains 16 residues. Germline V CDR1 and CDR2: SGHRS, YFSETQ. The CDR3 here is CASSLVAGATTGELFF. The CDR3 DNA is TGCGCCAGCAGCTTGGTGGCGGGAGCCACGACCGGGGAGCTGTTTTTT.

CDR3 in DNA: TGTGCCTGGAGTGTAATGTCAGGGGTGTCCTATAATTCACCCCTCCACTTT. It specifies CAWSVMSGVSYNSPLHF. V is TRBV30 and J is TRBJ1-6; possibly TRBD1 for D (6 bases). Trimming took off 0 bases at V and 1 base at J, with 13 bases between the two ends. CDR1 and CDR2 from the germline V gene are GTSNPN and SVGIG (reference sequence). The CDR3 covers 17 residues.

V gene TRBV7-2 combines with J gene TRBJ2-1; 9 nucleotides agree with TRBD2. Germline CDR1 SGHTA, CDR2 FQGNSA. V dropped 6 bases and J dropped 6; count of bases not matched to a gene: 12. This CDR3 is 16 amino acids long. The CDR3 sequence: CASRPLLAGGPNEQFF. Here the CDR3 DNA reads TGTGCCAGCAGGCCTCTCCTGGCGGGAGGGCCCAATGAGCAGTTCTTC. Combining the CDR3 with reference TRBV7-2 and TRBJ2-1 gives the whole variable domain GAGVSQSPSNKVTEKGKDVELRCDPISGHTALYWYRQSLGQGLEFLIYFQGNSAPDKSGLPSDRFSAERTGGSVSTLTIQRTQQEDSAVYLCASRPLLAGGPNEQFFGPGTRLTVL.